One sample yielded the 16 T cell receptor beta chains listed below, sequenced in a study of CD8+ T cells in alopecia areata. Reverse transcription of extracted RNA yielded cDNA, which provided the sequencing template. Generated by immunoSEQ multiplex PCR, the TCRdb table keeps only in-frame clones and is missing some. The sample consists of a few hundred thousand clones, approximately 60% of them appearing once. The treatment is: oral pan-JAK inhibitor, 5-10 mg twice daily. The specimen comprised CD4+ T cells sorted from blood, sampled at week 52, from a patient treated with tofacitinib. Receptors were obtained from a human donor with alopecia areata.

To note about this clone: The sample carries other DNA sequences with the same CDR3. The chain uses TRBV7-9 and TRBJ1-2; D gene ambiguous. Germline values: CDR1 SEHNR, CDR2 FQNEAQ (reference sequence). There are 11 residues in the CDR3. Trimming stripped 0 bases from V and 8 bases from J, with 4 bases between. CDR3 region: CASSLARGYTF. CDR3 sequence (DNA): TGTGCCAGCAGCTTAGCGCGCGGCTACACCTTC.

The genes are TRBV29-1 and TRBJ1-2; TRBD1 matches 8 bases. The CDR3 is 11 amino acids. V lost 6 bases, J lost 7 bases, and 4 bases stayed unmatched. Germline lookup yields CDR1 SQVTM and CDR2 ANQGSEA. This CDR3 reads CSVQGARGYTF. CDR3 DNA sequence: TGCAGCGTCCAGGGGGCGCGTGGCTACACCTTC.

The CDR3 DNA is TGTGCCAGCAGAAGTTGGAACACTGAAGCTTTCTTT. Protein sequence: CASRSWNTEAFF. This chain joins TRBV6-5 and TRBJ1-1; D is unclear. V dropped 6 bases and J dropped 1 base, with 6 bases sitting between them. Looked up from germline, CDR1 is MNHEY and CDR2 is SVGAGI. This CDR3 is built from 12 residues.

This clone was counted a few times. This rearrangement joins TRBV7-2 to TRBJ2-3; no firm D call. Germline CDR1 SGHTA, CDR2 FQGNSA. This CDR3 is 12 amino acids long. Trimming took 5 bases from V and 6 from J, leaving 9 bases between them. This chain's CDR3 is CASSTSSDTQYF. CDR3 DNA sequence: TGTGCCAGCAGCACGTCCTCGGATACGCAGTATTTT.

The CDR3: CASSLYADTQYF. The CDR3 DNA sequence: TGTGCCAGCAGCCTATATGCGGATACGCAGTATTTT. The rearrangement uses TRBV7-9 and TRBJ2-3; D gene ambiguous. V lost 5 bases to trimming and J lost 6 bases, with 9 bases between them. Germline CDR1 reads SEHNR; CDR2 reads FQNEAQ (reference sequence). The CDR3 runs to 12 residues. The full variable domain, rest sourced from reference TRBV7-9 and TRBJ2-3, is DTGVSQNPRHKITKRGQNVTFRCDPISEHNRLYWYRQTLGQGPEFLTYFQNEAQLEKSRLLSDRFSAERPKGSFSTLEIQRTEQGDSAMYLCASSLYADTQYFGPGTRLTVL.

The V gene is TRBV2, the J gene TRBJ2-4, with 8 bases that match TRBD1. From germline, CDR1 is SNHLY and CDR2 FYNNEI. J was trimmed by 0 bases and V by 4 bases; bases with no gene match: 5. This CDR3 region has 16 residues. CDR3 in DNA: TGTGCCAGCAGTGGTGGGACAGGCTTAGCCAAAAACATTCAGTACTTC. Its translation is CASSGGTGLAKNIQYF.

This clone was detected only a few times. The rearrangement links TRBV2 to TRBJ2-5; 10 bases agree with TRBD1. The CDR3 length is 15 residues. V trimming: 8 bases; J trimming: 5 bases; junction bases outside the gene matches: 11. Germline V gene lookup returns CDR1 SNHLY and CDR2 FYNNEI. The CDR3 here is CASPRTGTGVETQYF. CDR3 coding DNA: TGTGCCAGCCCGCGGACCGGGACAGGGGTTGAGACCCAGTACTTC.

This chain connects TRBV29-1 to TRBJ1-3, with D unclear. Germline V gene data show CDR1 as SQVTM and CDR2 as ANQGSEA. Trimming shortened V by 0 bases and J by 4 bases, and 4 bases separated the two germline ends. This CDR3 comprises 12 residues. The CDR3 sequence is CSVEDGGNTIYF. In nucleotides, the CDR3 is TGCAGCGTTGAAGATGGGGGAAACACCATATATTTT.

J is TRBJ1-1 and V is TRBV30; maybe TRBD1 (5 bases). From germline, CDR1 is GTSNPN and CDR2 SVGIG (reference sequence). The CDR3 contains 11 residues. CDR3 DNA sequence: TGTGTACTCGGGGGTTGGACTGAAGCTTTCTTT. It specifies CVLGGWTEAFF.

The V gene is TRBV12-5, the J gene TRBJ2-7, with D hard to call. The CDR3 is 12 amino acids. The germline gives CDR1 LGHNT, CDR2 FRNRAP. V lost 7 bases and J lost 4, with 11 bases in between. CDR3 sequence reads: CASAQDSYEQYF. The DNA for the CDR3 is TGTGCTAGTGCCCAAGATAGTTACGAGCAGTACTTC. The full variable domain, with the rest looked up from reference TRBV12-5 and TRBJ2-7, is DARVTQTPRHKVTEMGQEVTMRCQPILGHNTVFWYRQTMMQGLELLAYFRNRAPLDDSGMPKDRFSAEMPDATLATLKIQPSEPRDSAVYFCASAQDSYEQYFGPGTRLTVT.

The chain recombines TRBV10-3 with TRBJ1-4, with D tentatively TRBD1 (5 bases). Trimming cost V 3 bases and J 6 bases, with 11 bases left between them. Germline lookup yields CDR1 ENHRY and CDR2 SYGVKD. This CDR3 has 14 amino acids. CDR3 amino acids: CAISDAGRDEKLFF. The CDR3, as DNA: TGTGCCATCAGTGACGCAGGGAGGGATGAAAAACTGTTTTTT.

The chain combines TRBV6-1 with TRBJ2-4; either TRBD1 or TRBD2 may fit D (5 bases each). Trimming removed 0 bases from V and 7 bases from J, with 16 bases in between. The CDR3 is 16 amino acids. Germline lookup yields CDR1 MNHNS and CDR2 SASEGT. CDR3 in amino acids: CASSEALRENNNIQYF. The CDR3 nucleotides read TGTGCCAGCAGTGAAGCCCTCAGGGAGAACAACAACATTCAGTACTTC.

Here the CDR3 reads CASSFGGSETQYF. The DNA for the CDR3 is TGCGCCAGCAGCTTCGGCGGGTCAGAGACCCAGTACTTC. The chain employs TRBV5-1 and TRBJ2-5; D perhaps matches TRBD2 (5 bases). The ends were cut back, 2 bases at V and 4 bases at J, with 9 bases in the middle. CDR3 length equals 13 residues. Germline loops: CDR1 SGHRS, CDR2 YFSETQ.

This clone was picked up a small number of times. The rearrangement links TRBV12-5 to TRBJ1-4; D may be TRBD1 (5 bases). Germline-derived CDR1 and CDR2 are LGHNT and FRNRAP. Trimming removed 8 bases at V and 0 bases at J, with 16 bases between. This CDR3 spans 16 amino acids. The CDR3 region has the DNA TGTGCTAGTACAATCGGGACGGTTGCAACTAATGAAAAACTGTTTTTT. It codes for CASTIGTVATNEKLFF.

This clone was seen only a few times. The CDR3, as DNA: TGCAGCGCAAGAGACAGGGCGGTGAACACTGAAGCTTTCTTT. It translates to CSARDRAVNTEAFF. V and J are TRBV29-1 and TRBJ1-1, with TRBD1 matching 7 bases. The V segment lost 7 bases and the J segment 0 bases; nucleotides outside the gene matches: 8. Germline assignment: CDR1 SQVTM and CDR2 ANQGSEA. The CDR3 runs to 14 residues.

This clone was seen only a few times. The chain employs TRBV4-3 and TRBJ2-7; 8 bases match TRBD2. The junction had 4 bases not matched to a gene; V was cut back by 0 bases and J by 3 bases. The germline V gene encodes CDR1 LGHNA and CDR2 YSLEER. The CDR3 has 15 amino acids. CDR3 in DNA: TGCGCCAGCAGCCAAGAGGCGGGGGGCCTCTACGAGCAGTACTTC. Its translation: CASSQEAGGLYEQYF.